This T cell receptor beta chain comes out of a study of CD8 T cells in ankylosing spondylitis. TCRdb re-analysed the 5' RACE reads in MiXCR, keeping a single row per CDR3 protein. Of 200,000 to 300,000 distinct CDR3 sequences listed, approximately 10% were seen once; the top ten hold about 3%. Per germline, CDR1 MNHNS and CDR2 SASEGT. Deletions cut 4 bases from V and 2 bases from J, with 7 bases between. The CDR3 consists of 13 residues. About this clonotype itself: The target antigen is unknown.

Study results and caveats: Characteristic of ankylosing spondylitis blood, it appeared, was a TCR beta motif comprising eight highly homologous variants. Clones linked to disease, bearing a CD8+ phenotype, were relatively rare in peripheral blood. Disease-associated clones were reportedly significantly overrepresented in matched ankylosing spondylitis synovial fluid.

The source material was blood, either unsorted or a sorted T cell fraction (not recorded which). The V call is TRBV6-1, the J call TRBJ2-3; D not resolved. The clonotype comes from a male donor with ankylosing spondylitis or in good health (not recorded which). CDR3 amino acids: CASSVFSTDTQYF. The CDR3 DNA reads TGTGCCAGCAGTGTCTTTTCCACAGATACGCAGTATTTT.